Below, 30 T cell receptor beta chains from the same sample are listed, as sequenced in a study of response to subunit inactivated influenza vaccine. MiXCR, run by TCRdb on the RT-PCR reads, gives a single entry per CDR3 protein. The sample has over 400,000 distinct CDR3 sequences; about a tenth are singletons. Specimen: PBMCs from blood, collected more than 35 days after vaccination. These receptors were collected from a man in his fifties who received an inactivated influenza vaccine.

This clonotype was counted many times. V is TRBV4-3 and J is TRBJ2-3; 7 bases line up with TRBD2. Losses at the gene ends were 1 base for V and 0 bases for J; bases not matched to a gene: 7. The CDR3 extends over 17 amino acids. The germline V gene encodes CDR1 LGHNA and CDR2 YSLEER. The CDR3 region has the DNA TGCGCCAGCAGCCAAGGGGCTAGCGGTTTTAGCACAGATACGCAGTATTTT. As protein: CASSQGASGFSTDTQYF.

Of note for this clonotype: A read error may account for a junction end that differs from germline. V and J are TRBV24-1 and TRBJ2-1, with 13 bases lining up with TRBD2. CDR1 is KGHDR and CDR2 is SFDVKD in the germline V gene. The CDR3 spans 16 residues. CDR3 in DNA: TGTGCCATCAGTGATGAGGGACTAGCGGGGTACAATGAGCAGTTCTTC. Translated: CAISDEGLAGYNEQFF.

This clonotype has just a few counts. The rearrangement links TRBV6-5 to TRBJ2-1; the D gene is possibly TRBD2 (6 bases). The V gene lost 4 bases and the J gene lost 8 bases, with 24 bases spanning the gap. This CDR3 spans 17 amino acids. Germline CDR1 MNHEY, CDR2 SVGAGI. CDR3 DNA sequence: TGTGCCAGCAGTTGGGTGGGGGGAGGCTTCGTAGAAGATGAGCAGTTCTTC. It is translated as CASSWVGGGFVEDEQFF.

This chain uses TRBV4-3 with TRBJ1-2; possible D gene TRBD1, 5 bases. Trimming cost V 4 bases and J 7 bases, with 22 bases left between them. The CDR3 loop spans 16 amino acids. CDR1 is LGHNA, CDR2 YSLEER, per germline. CDR3 sequence: CASSPAGQGDGGGYTF. CDR3 nucleotide sequence: TGCGCCAGCAGCCCGGCGGGGCAGGGTGACGGTGGTGGCTACACCTTC.

This clonotype was seen repeatedly, ten times or more. The chain links TRBV11-3 to TRBJ2-5, with TRBD1 identical over 9 bases. Germline CDR1 reads SGHNT; CDR2 reads YENEEA. The CDR3 contains 17 residues. Trimming took 5 bases from V and 1 from J; bases not matched to a gene: 11. The CDR3 is CASSQDRDRALQETQYF. CDR3 sequence (DNA): TGTGCCAGCAGCCAGGACCGGGACAGGGCACTCCAAGAGACCCAGTACTTC.

The chain combines TRBV20-1 with TRBJ2-4; 13 nucleotides line up with TRBD2. CDR3 length equals 20 residues. CDR1 is DFQATT and CDR2 is SNEGSKA in the germline V gene (reference sequence). V was clipped by 5 bases and J by 3 bases; unmatched bases: 19. CDR3 bases: TGCAGTGCTTTCAACCAGGGACTAGCGGGAATGAGGGACTACAAAAACATTCAGTACTTC. Amino acid sequence: CSAFNQGLAGMRDYKNIQYF.

The table lists this clonotype with a few counts. This chain links TRBV20-1 with TRBJ2-7, with 9 bases matching TRBD1. V lost 7 bases, J lost 2 bases, and 9 bases stayed unmatched. Germline-derived CDR1 and CDR2 are DFQATT and SNEGSKA (reference sequence). The CDR3 has 14 residues. The CDR3 spells CSGRGTGNPYEQYF. CDR3 DNA: TGCAGTGGCCGGGGGACAGGGAACCCCTACGAGCAGTACTTC.

As concerns this clonotype: A read error is possible here, since a much larger clone lies one base away. The chain combines TRBV20-1 with TRBJ1-2; TRBD1 matches at 8 bases. CDR3 size: 13 residues. V was pared by 4 bases and J by 5 bases, with 6 bases of the junction left unmatched. The germline gives CDR1 DFQATT, CDR2 SNEGSKA (reference sequence). The DNA of the CDR3 is TGCAGTGCTAATGCGGGACAGGTATATGGCTACACCTTC. This codes for CSANAGQVYGYTF.

This clonotype was counted between two and nine times. The junction departs from germline at one end; a sequencing error may be responsible. This chain joins TRBV7-7 and TRBJ2-1, with 12 bases fitting TRBD2. The length of the CDR3 is 14 residues. The germline V gene encodes CDR1 SSHAT and CDR2 FNYEAQ (reference sequence). The DNA for the CDR3 is TGTGCTAGCAGCCGGACTAGCGGGGCTAATGAGCAGTTCTTC. Its protein is CASSRTSGANEQFF.

The rearrangement links TRBV30 to TRBJ2-7; 7 bases match TRBD2. CDR1 and CDR2 (germline): GTSNPN, SVGIG (reference sequence). The CDR3 runs 14 residues. Trimming cost V 5 bases and J 3 bases; bases outside gene matches: 10. CDR3 DNA sequence: TGTGCCTGGGGCTCAAAGCGGGGACTCTACGAGCAGTACTTC. This translates into CAWGSKRGLYEQYF.

The rearrangement joins TRBV28 to TRBJ2-4, with D uncertain. V was shortened by 3 bases and J by 0 bases, with 9 bases between the two germline ends. CDR1 is MDHEN and CDR2 is SYDVKM in the germline V gene. This CDR3 is built from 15 residues. DNA for the CDR3: TGTGCCAGCAGTTTTCCCAGACTAGCCAAAAACATTCAGTACTTC. As protein: CASSFPRLAKNIQYF.

This clonotype was seen ten or more times. The V call is TRBV21-1, the J call TRBJ2-1; the D call TRBD1 from the table was never checked on the DNA. TRBV21-1 is marked as a pseudogene. This CDR3 has 15 amino acids. CDR3 sequence reads: CALTPLFWTGNEQFF. The CDR3 region has the DNA TGTGCCCTCACTCCTCTCTTCTGGACAGGCAATGAGCAGTTCTTC.

Ten or more counts support this clonotype. The V call is TRBV4-2, the J call TRBJ2-1; D uncertain. Germline-derived CDR1 and CDR2 are LGHNA and YNFKEQ. With 3 bases removed from V and 5 bases from J, the gap between germline ends came to 17 bases. The length of the CDR3 is 16 residues. The CDR3 sequence is CASSHTVSSPNNEQFF. The CDR3 nucleotides read TGTGCCAGCAGCCACACAGTCAGTTCTCCTAACAATGAGCAGTTCTTC.

This clonotype was counted between two and nine times. The V and J genes are TRBV14 and TRBJ1-2; D is unclear. Trimming shortened V by 2 bases and J by 2 bases, and 6 bases separated the two germline ends. The CDR3 runs 13 residues. Per germline, CDR1 SGHDN and CDR2 FVKESK. CDR3 sequence (DNA): TGTGCCAGCAGCCAATCCAGGAACTATGGCTACACCTTC. This encodes CASSQSRNYGYTF.

V usage is TRBV5-2 and J usage is TRBJ2-1; whether TRBD2, the table's D call, matches the DNA was not checked. TRBV5-2 is reported as a pseudogene. This CDR3 region has 13 residues. CDR3 sequence (DNA): TGTGCCATGGGCCCCGGGCTCGTCAATGAGCAGTTCTTC. Translated, it gives CAMGPGLVNEQFF.

In this sample, this clonotype turned up many times. Written as DNA, the CDR3 is TGTGCCAGCAGTTACACACAGTCGTCTTCACCCCTCCACTTT. Translated, it gives CASSYTQSSSPLHF. The chain joins TRBV6-5 to TRBJ1-6; D is unclear. V lost 2 bases to trimming and J lost 9 bases, with 11 bases between them. The V gene's germline CDR1 is MNHEY and CDR2 SVGAGI. CDR3 length equals 14 residues.

This CDR3 is CASSYSESYEQYF. CDR3 DNA: TGTGCCAGCAGTTACTCGGAGAGCTACGAGCAGTACTTC. The V gene is TRBV6-5, the J gene TRBJ2-7; no definite D call. This CDR3 spans 13 amino acids. Germline V gene lookup returns CDR1 MNHEY and CDR2 SVGAGI. Trimming took off 0 bases at V and 3 bases at J, with 6 bases between the two ends.

This clonotype turned up a few times. The chain recombines TRBV20-1 with TRBJ2-7; 15 positions agree with TRBD2. The CDR3 consists of 17 residues. The trim removed 3 bases at V and 0 bases at J, leaving 6 bases unmatched. Germline V gene data show CDR1 as DFQATT and CDR2 as SNEGSKA (reference sequence). The CDR3 spells CSARSRTSGRASYEQYF. The DNA for the CDR3 is TGCAGTGCTAGGAGCCGGACTAGCGGGAGGGCCTCCTACGAGCAGTACTTC.

In this sample, this clonotype turned up a few times. The V gene is TRBV4-3, the J gene TRBJ1-3; D gene ambiguous. Germline V gene sequence: CDR1 LGHNA, CDR2 YSLEER. The CDR3 length is 16 residues. Trimming removed 1 base from V and 2 bases from J, with 12 bases in between. The CDR3 reads CASSQVEGSPGNTIYF. The CDR3 region has the DNA TGCGCCAGCAGCCAAGTGGAAGGGAGCCCTGGAAACACCATATATTTT.

This clonotype was seen only a few times. The rearrangement joins TRBV9 to TRBJ2-1; 8 nucleotides align to TRBD2. V lost 0 bases to trimming and J lost 6 bases; unmatched junction nucleotides: 8. The CDR3 length is 16 residues. Germline assignment: CDR1 SGDLS and CDR2 YYNGEE. CDR3 in DNA: TGTGCCAGCAGCGTAGGGTCAGGGCTAGCGGGCAATGAGCAGTTCTTC. This translates into CASSVGSGLAGNEQFF. The whole variable domain, remainder taken from reference TRBV9 and TRBJ2-1, is DSGVTQTPKHLITATGQRVTLRCSPRSGDLSVYWYQQSLDQGLQFLIQYYNGEERAKGNILERFSAQQFPDLHSELNLSSLELGDSALYFCASSVGSGLAGNEQFFGPGTRLTVL.

This clonotype occurred many times. V is TRBV12-3 or TRBV12-4 and J is TRBJ1-2; a possible D gene is TRBD1 (6 bases). The ends were cut back, 4 bases at V and 2 bases at J, with 17 bases in the middle. This CDR3 spans 16 amino acids. The CDR3 sequence is CASSSSPGRGNYGYTF. The DNA of the CDR3 is TGTGCCAGCAGTTCCTCCCCAGGGAGGGGGAACTATGGCTACACCTTC.

The chain is built from TRBV20-1 and TRBJ2-3; 9 positions match TRBD1. Germline CDR1 DFQATT, CDR2 SNEGSKA (reference sequence). The length of the CDR3 is 15 residues. V dropped 0 bases and J dropped 5; count of bases not matched to a gene: 6. The CDR3 reads CSARDFGTGLDTQYF. In DNA, the CDR3 is TGCAGTGCTAGAGATTTTGGGACAGGGTTAGATACGCAGTATTTT.

This clonotype was seen only a few times. This chain links TRBV18 with TRBJ2-3; D call uncertain. The V gene's germline CDR1 is KGHSH and CDR2 LQKENI. This CDR3 has 14 residues. V was pared by 0 bases and J by 5 bases, with 9 bases between. Written as DNA, the CDR3 is TGTGCCAGCTCACCACCGAACGTCGAAGATACGCAGTATTTT. Encoded protein: CASSPPNVEDTQYF.

This clonotype was recorded many times. The chain uses TRBV4-2 and TRBJ2-1; TRBD2 matches 9 bases. Trimming took 0 bases from V and 2 from J; bases not matched to a gene: 2. The CDR3 length is 16 residues. The germline CDR1 and CDR2 sequences are LGHNA and YNFKEQ. In nucleotides, the CDR3 is TGTGCCAGCAGCCAAGAACTAGCGGGCCCCTACAATGAGCAGTTCTTC. It encodes CASSQELAGPYNEQFF.

This sequence joins TRBV20-1 and TRBJ2-1; D call uncertain. Germline CDR1 is DFQATT and CDR2 is SNEGSKA (reference sequence). The CDR3 extends over 13 amino acids. V shed 1 base and J shed 4 bases, with 8 bases lying between them. This chain's CDR3 is CSARGLGYNEQFF. CDR3 coding DNA: TGCAGTGCTAGAGGTTTGGGGTACAATGAGCAGTTCTTC.

This clonotype was observed at least ten times. The chain combines TRBV7-9 with TRBJ2-1; tentative D call: TRBD2 (5 bases). This CDR3 is 15 amino acids long. V was clipped by 5 bases and J by 2 bases, with 13 bases between them. The germline CDR1 and CDR2 sequences are SEHNR and FQNEAQ (reference sequence). As DNA, the CDR3 is TGTGCCAGCAGCCTGTTGGGAGTTGCCTACAATGAGCAGTTCTTC. Protein: CASSLLGVAYNEQFF.

This clonotype was counted a few times. J is TRBJ2-1 and V is TRBV6-6; D is ambiguous. The CDR3 has 11 amino acids. Trimming took 5 bases from V and 9 from J, leaving 8 bases between them. The germline V gene has CDR1 MNHNY and CDR2 SVGAGI (reference sequence). The CDR3 sequence is CASSTRSEQFF. Here the CDR3 DNA reads TGTGCCAGCAGTACGAGGTCTGAGCAGTTCTTC.

This clonotype showed up just a few times. This sequence joins TRBV20-1 and TRBJ2-3, with D hard to call. Germline CDR1 reads DFQATT; CDR2 reads SNEGSKA (reference sequence). V dropped 7 bases and J dropped 2 bases, with 10 bases sitting between them. This CDR3 contains 12 residues. CDR3 bases: TGCAGTGGTAACGTCGACACAGATACGCAGTATTTT. Translation gives CSGNVDTDTQYF.

This clonotype was recorded many times. CDR3 in DNA: TGCGCCAGCAGCTCGACAGGGGACTCCTACGAGCAGTACTTC. Protein sequence: CASSSTGDSYEQYF. V and J are TRBV5-1 and TRBJ2-7, with 8 bases that match TRBD1. Trimming took 3 bases from V and 0 from J; bases not matched to a gene: 2. The CDR3 is 14 amino acids. Germline CDR1 is SGHRS and CDR2 is YFSETQ. The variable domain in full, with the rest retrieved from reference TRBV5-1 and TRBJ2-7, is KAGVTQTPRYLIKTRGQQVTLSCSPISGHRSVSWYQQTPGQGLQFLFEYFSETQRNKGNFPGRFSGRQFSNSRSEMNVSTLELGDSALYLCASSSTGDSYEQYFGPGTRLTVT.

The chain links TRBV20-1 to TRBJ2-7; 10 bases are shared with TRBD1. The CDR3 is 14 residues long. CDR1 is DFQATT and CDR2 is SNEGSKA in the germline V gene (reference sequence). V shed 3 bases, J shed 4 bases, and the junction held 6 bases outside the gene matches. CDR3 residues: CSARAPGQGYEQYF. CDR3 nucleotide sequence: TGCAGTGCTAGGGCACCGGGACAGGGGTACGAGCAGTACTTC.